The sequence of this TCR beta chain was determined in a study of blood T cells in healthy people across ages. This CDR3 spans 18 amino acids. The V segment lost 0 bases and the J segment 2 bases; nucleotides outside the gene matches: 8. The germline V gene has CDR1 DFQATT and CDR2 SNEGSKA (reference sequence). A second roughly 6 to 12 cycle PCR used barcoded and J-beta primers. TCRdb fed the 5' RACE reads into MiXCR, producing one record per CDR3 protein. The sample contains 650,000 to 900,000 distinct CDR3 sequences, about 62% of which appear only once. The receptor's source is a man aged 25-45 years in good health. This chain connects TRBV20-1 to TRBJ2-1; 12 bases map to TRBD2. Specimen: blood. CDR3 loop: CSARDIGASGGAYNEQFF. In DNA form, the CDR3 reads TGCAGTGCTAGAGATATTGGGGCTAGCGGGGGGGCCTACAATGAGCAGTTCTTC.